Following are 22 T cell receptor beta chains from one sample sequenced in a study of CD8 T cells in Susac syndrome. An input of about 0.45 to 1 ug of RNA was subjected to reverse transcription using random hexamers. TCRdb reanalysed the immunoSEQ multiplex PCR reads using MiXCR and keeps one entry per CDR3 protein. Of approximately 100,000 distinct CDR3 sequences in the sample, roughly 90% were seen once. The sequenced sample was CD8+ T cells from PBMCs. The receptors were sampled from a human donor in good health.

This rearrangement joins TRBV7-4 to TRBJ1-1; 7 bases fit TRBD1. Per germline, CDR1 SGHVT and CDR2 SQSDAQ. With V trimmed by 4 bases and J by 0 bases, 17 bases remained unmatched. This CDR3 is 19 amino acids long. The CDR3 bases are TGTGCCAGCAGCTCACTAAGGGTCTCAAACAGGGGACTGAACACTGAAGCTTTCTTT. Its translation is CASSSLRVSNRGLNTEAFF.

The table lists this clonotype with a count of one. The chain carries TRBV6-1 and TRBJ1-2; D call uncertain. Germline assignment: CDR1 MNHNS and CDR2 SASEGT. V lost 5 bases and J 4 bases, leaving 14 bases between the germline ends. CDR3 length: 14 amino acids. CDR3 bases: TGTGCCAGCAGTATAGACGCCGAGATCTATGGCTACACCTTC. Translating gives CASSIDAEIYGYTF.

The sample holds a few counts of this clonotype. V gene TRBV5-1 combines with J gene TRBJ2-7; no reliable D call. The CDR3 length is 13 residues. With 2 bases removed from V and 6 bases from J, the gap between germline ends came to 12 bases. Germline lookup yields CDR1 SGHRS and CDR2 YFSETQ. Here the CDR3 DNA reads TGCGCCAGCAGCTTTGACACCTTATCCGAGCAGTACTTC. It encodes CASSFDTLSEQYF.

The table lists this clonotype with a few counts. The V call is TRBV12-3 or TRBV12-4, the J call TRBJ2-7, with D perhaps given as TRBD1 or TRBD2 (5 bases each). CDR3 length: 14 amino acids. Between the trimmed V and J ends, which lost 6 bases and 4 bases, there was a span of 16 bases. CDR3: CASSEMGVQYEQYF. DNA of the CDR3: TGTGCCAGCAGCGAGATGGGGGTCCAGTACGAGCAGTACTTC.

The rearrangement uses TRBV7-2 and TRBJ1-2; D might be TRBD1 (5 bases). The germline gives CDR1 SGHTA, CDR2 FQGNSA. V lost 7 bases, J lost 4 bases, and 10 bases lay in between. There are 12 residues in the CDR3. CDR3 sequence (DNA): TGTGCCAGCACCGGGACCGGCTATGGCTACACCTTC. Amino acids: CASTGTGYGYTF. Using reference TRBV7-2 and TRBJ1-2 for the parts outside the CDR3, the full variable domain is GAGVSQSPSNKVTEKGKDVELRCDPISGHTALYWYRQSLGQGLEFLIYFQGNSAPDKSGLPSDRFSAERTGGSVSTLTIQRTQQEDSAVYLCASTGTGYGYTFGSGTRLTVV.

The rearrangement uses TRBV5-1 and TRBJ2-1; a possible D gene is TRBD1 (6 bases). The V gene lost 4 bases and the J gene lost 6 bases, with 14 bases spanning the gap. CDR3 length equals 14 residues. Germline CDR1 and CDR2: SGHRS and YFSETQ. CDR3 nucleotide sequence: TGCGCCAGCAGCCCGGATGGGGGCCTCAATGAGCAGTTCTTC. This encodes CASSPDGGLNEQFF. Using reference TRBV5-1 and TRBJ2-1 for the parts outside the CDR3, the full variable domain is KAGVTQTPRYLIKTRGQQVTLSCSPISGHRSVSWYQQTPGQGLQFLFEYFSETQRNKGNFPGRFSGRQFSNSRSEMNVSTLELGDSALYLCASSPDGGLNEQFFGPGTRLTVL.

The V call is TRBV7-3, the J call TRBJ1-2; a weak D match, TRBD1 (5 bases). The length of the CDR3 is 14 residues. V dropped 3 bases and J dropped 6 bases, with 14 bases sitting between them. Germline V gene lookup returns CDR1 SGHTA and CDR2 FQGTGA. The CDR3 is CASSFTGTDDGYTF. CDR3 nucleotides: TGTGCCAGCAGCTTTACCGGGACGGATGATGGCTACACCTTC.

The J gene is TRBJ2-2, the V gene TRBV10-3; 10 bases align to TRBD2. From germline, CDR1 is ENHRY and CDR2 SYGVKD. This CDR3 is built from 18 residues. With 6 bases clipped from V and 4 bases from J, the junction kept 14 bases outside the gene matches. CDR3 coding DNA: TGTGCCATCAGCGGACTAGCGGACACTCCCGGGTCCACCGGGGAGCTGTTTTTT. Protein sequence: CAISGLADTPGSTGELFF.

The chain combines TRBV7-8 with TRBJ2-7, with D possibly matching TRBD1 (6 bases). The CDR3 is 16 residues long. Trimming stripped 5 bases from V and 0 bases from J, with 17 bases between. Per the germline V gene, CDR1 is SGHVS and CDR2 is FQNEAQ. CDR3 in amino acids: CASSVSGATTSYEQYF. The CDR3 DNA follows: TGTGCCAGCAGCGTGTCAGGGGCTACTACCTCCTACGAGCAGTACTTC.

This chain connects TRBV30 to TRBJ1-5; D is perhaps TRBD1 (6 bases). This CDR3 is 17 amino acids long. Trimming cost V 0 bases and J 4 bases, with 19 bases left between them. The V gene's germline CDR1 is GTSNPN and CDR2 SVGIG (reference sequence). This CDR3 reads CAWSVSKTDRNNQPQHF. The CDR3 coding sequence is TGTGCCTGGAGTGTATCGAAGACGGACAGAAATAATCAGCCCCAGCATTTT.

The chain combines TRBV29-1 with TRBJ2-7; 11 nucleotides line up with TRBD2. CDR3 length equals 15 residues. Trimming cost V 2 bases and J 7 bases; bases outside gene matches: 10. Germline CDR1 reads SQVTM; CDR2 reads ANQGSEA. The CDR3 nucleotides read TGCAGCGTTGAAACTAGCGGGAGCTTCTCGCGTGAGCAGTACTTC. This codes for CSVETSGSFSREQYF.

The chain uses TRBV7-2 and TRBJ2-2; D call uncertain. The V and J ends lost 1 base and 1 base respectively, with 10 bases between them. The CDR3 covers 16 residues. Germline assignment: CDR1 SGHTA and CDR2 FQGNSA. The CDR3 DNA reads as TGTGCCAGCAGCTTAGGAAATCTTATGAACACCGGGGAGCTGTTTTTT. This sequence encodes CASSLGNLMNTGELFF.

The V gene is TRBV9, the J gene TRBJ2-1; 8 nucleotides line up with TRBD2. With 0 bases clipped from V and 1 base from J, the junction kept 12 bases outside the gene matches. This CDR3 has 19 residues. Looked up from germline, CDR1 is SGDLS and CDR2 is YYNGEE. The CDR3, as DNA: TGTGCCAGCAGCGTAGAGGGGGTCAGCGGGAGCAAATCCTACAATGAGCAGTTCTTC. Amino acid sequence: CASSVEGVSGSKSYNEQFF.

The chain employs TRBV9 and TRBJ2-6; D might be TRBD2 (6 bases). The CDR3 is 16 amino acids. CDR1 and CDR2 from the germline V gene are SGDLS and YYNGEE. The V gene lost 1 base and the J gene lost 2 bases, with 10 bases spanning the gap. DNA for the CDR3: TGTGCCAGCAGCGTAACACGGGAGACTGGGGCCAACGTCCTGACTTTC. This encodes CASSVTRETGANVLTF.

The genes are TRBV20-1 and TRBJ2-1; TRBD2 matches 10 bases. The CDR3 is 13 residues long. The junction had 3 bases not matched to a gene; V was cut back by 5 bases and J by 5 bases. CDR1 is DFQATT, CDR2 SNEGSKA, per germline (reference sequence). The CDR3 spells CSARLAGDNEQFF. In DNA form, the CDR3 reads TGCAGTGCTCGCCTAGCGGGAGACAATGAGCAGTTCTTC.

The chain uses TRBV2 and TRBJ1-5; weak D call: TRBD1 (5 bases). Germline CDR1 is SNHLY and CDR2 is FYNNEI. Trimming removed 10 bases from V and 0 bases from J, with 13 bases in between. The CDR3 is 14 amino acids. CDR3 sequence (DNA): TGTGCCACCCCGGGACTGAATAGCAATCAGCCCCAGCATTTT. Translating gives CATPGLNSNQPQHF.

The chain carries TRBV29-1 and TRBJ2-5, with D perhaps matching TRBD1 (6 bases). The CDR3 consists of 13 residues. Trimming stripped 3 bases from V and 3 bases from J, with 11 bases between. CDR1 and CDR2 from the germline V gene are SQVTM and ANQGSEA. CDR3 region: CSVDRGAEETQYF. DNA for the CDR3: TGCAGCGTTGACAGGGGCGCCGAAGAGACCCAGTACTTC.

The chain couples TRBV3-1 to TRBJ2-2; TRBD1 agrees at 9 bases. The J segment lost 4 bases and the V segment lost 1 base, leaving 7 bases of the junction unmatched. The CDR3 covers 17 residues. Per germline, CDR1 LGHDT and CDR2 YNNKEL (reference sequence). The CDR3 region has the DNA TGTGCCAGCAGCCAAGCTTACAGGGGGCGAGTCACCGGGGAGCTGTTTTTT. Its protein product is CASSQAYRGRVTGELFF.

The V and J genes are TRBV9 and TRBJ2-7, with 7 bases fitting TRBD2. CDR1 is SGDLS, CDR2 YYNGEE, per germline. V was pared by 0 bases and J by 0 bases, with 0 bases of the junction left unmatched. The CDR3 totals 14 residues. The CDR3 DNA reads as TGTGCCAGCAGCGTAGGCGGGAGCTCCTACGAGCAGTACTTC. Translation gives CASSVGGSSYEQYF.

The J gene is TRBJ2-2, the V gene TRBV7-2; 9 nucleotides agree with TRBD1. Unmatched junction bases numbered 7, after V lost 5 bases and J lost 0 bases. Germline V CDR1 and CDR2: SGHTA, FQGNSA. The CDR3 extends over 17 amino acids. CDR3 bases: TGTGCCAGCAGCAGTTACAGGGGGCTCGCGAACACCGGGGAGCTGTTTTTT. Translating it yields CASSSYRGLANTGELFF.

The gene calls are TRBV9 and TRBJ1-4; TRBD1 is a possible D gene (5 bases). This CDR3 contains 12 residues. Germline CDR1 reads SGDLS; CDR2 reads YYNGEE. V was shortened by 4 bases and J by 7 bases, with 8 bases between the two germline ends. The CDR3 spells CASSKGSEKLFF. The DNA of the CDR3 is TGTGCCAGCAGCAAGGGGAGTGAAAAACTGTTTTTT.

The chain is built from TRBV10-3 and TRBJ2-1; 8 bases agree with TRBD1. Per the germline V gene, CDR1 is ENHRY and CDR2 is SYGVKD. This CDR3 contains 13 residues. V lost 6 bases and J lost 9; bases outside the gene matches: 7. CDR3 protein: CAISQGAEGEQFF. The CDR3 DNA reads TGTGCCATCAGCCAGGGGGCCGAGGGTGAGCAGTTCTTC.